This TCR beta chain originates from a study of breast tumors, draining lymph nodes, adjacent tissues. This clonotype was seen many times. Its antigen is not identified. General study results and limits: The lymph node origin of tumor T cells was framed as consistent with a hypothesis, not demonstrated.

From germline, CDR1 is MNHEY and CDR2 SVGEGT. Trimming shortened V by 0 bases and J by 5 bases, and 8 bases separated the two germline ends. The CDR3 sequence is 15 residues long. The lymph nodes were axillary draining lymph nodes from breast cancer patients. Each CDR3 protein is one row after TCRdb ran MiXCR on the multiplex PCR reads. The data contain approximately 90,000 distinct CDR3 sequences, around 30% of them seen just once; the ten biggest clones take up 8.1%. The sequence was collected from a female donor with breast cancer. Some clones in this sample may be carry-over from other donors' samples. This chain uses TRBV6-2 or TRBV6-3 with TRBJ1-6; D gene ambiguous. Sequencing was done on a sample of axillary lymph node tissue. CDR3 loop: CASSYSRTDNSPLHF. CDR3 DNA sequence: TGTGCCAGCAGTTACTCGAGGACGGATAATTCACCCCTCCACTTT.